A single sample is the source of the 5 T cell receptor beta chains below, sequenced in a study of early T cells in non-severe SARS-CoV-2 infection. TCRdb re-called the 5' RACE reads with MiXCR, one entry per CDR3 protein. In the table there are tens of thousands of distinct CDR3 sequences, less than 15% of which are singletons. Sequenced input: whole blood. These receptors were taken from an adult who was a healthcare worker with PCR-confirmed SARS-CoV-2 infection or an uninfected control (not recorded which).

At least ten counts were recorded for this clonotype. Here the CDR3 reads CASPPSRAGGQMNEQFF. For the CDR3, the DNA is TGTGCCAGCCCCCCAAGCAGGGCGGGAGGGCAGATGAATGAGCAGTTCTTC. The chain employs TRBV28 and TRBJ2-1, with TRBD2 matching over 9 bases. The CDR3 is 17 residues long. The V gene end was trimmed by 8 bases and the J gene end by 7 bases; junction bases not matched to a gene: 18. Looked up from germline, CDR1 is MDHEN and CDR2 is SYDVKM. The whole variable domain, remainder taken from reference TRBV28 and TRBJ2-1, is DVKVTQSSRYLVKRTGEKVFLECVQDMDHENMFWYRQDPGLGLRLIYFSYDVKMKEKGDIPEGYSVSREKKERFSLILESASTNQTSMYLCASPPSRAGGQMNEQFFGPGTRLTVL.

This clonotype showed up many times. V and J are TRBV12-3 or TRBV12-4 and TRBJ2-7; 8 bases align to TRBD1. The CDR3 extends over 15 amino acids. Trimming cost V 7 bases and J 3 bases; bases outside gene matches: 11. As DNA, the CDR3 is TGTGCCAGCACCGCCCGAGGGGACAGGCTCTACGAGCAGTACTTC. This translates into CASTARGDRLYEQYF.

The table lists this clonotype with a few counts. The V and J genes are TRBV4-1 and TRBJ1-5; D perhaps matches TRBD1 (5 bases). The V end was cut by 5 bases, the J end by 0 bases, with 11 bases between. The CDR3 contains 15 residues. Germline V gene lookup returns CDR1 MGHRA and CDR2 YSYEKL. The CDR3 DNA reads TGCGCCAGCAGCTACGGAGGGGTTAGCAATCAGCCCCAGCATTTT. This sequence encodes CASSYGGVSNQPQHF.

This clonotype was seen many times. The chain uses TRBV5-1 and TRBJ2-2, with unresolved D. CDR1 SGHRS and CDR2 YFSETQ come from the germline V gene. This CDR3 is built from 12 residues. The V end lost 3 bases, the J end lost 2 bases, and 2 bases lay between the germline ends. DNA for the CDR3: TGCGCCAGCAGCTACAACACCGGGGAGCTGTTTTTT. This sequence encodes CASSYNTGELFF.

This clonotype was detected many times. This chain's CDR3 is CASSLGRPGTRGEQYF. CDR3 in DNA: TGTGCCAGCAGCCTCGGAAGGCCCGGGACCAGGGGCGAGCAGTACTTC. The chain uses TRBV7-9 and TRBJ2-7, with D possibly TRBD1 on 6 matching bases. Germline CDR1 SEHNR, CDR2 FQNEAQ (reference sequence). Trimming cost V 5 bases and J 6 bases, with 23 bases left between them. The CDR3 covers 16 residues.